This entry describes one T cell receptor (beta chain). No antigen is known for it. Trimming took off 4 bases at V and 4 bases at J, with 11 bases between the two ends. Germline assignment: CDR1 MNHEY and CDR2 SVGAGI. CDR3 length: 14 residues. This record belongs to a study of blood T cells in healthy people across ages. Study conclusions and caveats: Higher diversity and more naive CD4+ cells were features of long-lived donors, compared to aged donors. Using unsorted PBMCs precluded a conclusive naive versus antigen-experienced comparison.

A second PCR of roughly 7 to 11 cycles used a sample-barcoded 5' primer and a J-beta primer mix. TCRdb ran MiXCR on the 5' RACE reads and lists one entry per CDR3 protein. The sample has some 790,000 distinct CDR3 sequences, roughly 26% seen once. This chain connects TRBV6-5 to TRBJ1-3; D might be TRBD1 (5 bases). This receptor was identified in a woman aged 80 or older in good health. The specimen sequenced was blood. The CDR3 DNA follows: TGTGCCAGCAGTTCATATGGGGCCGGAAACACCATATATTTT. This gives the protein CASSSYGAGNTIYF.